Each of the 21 T cell receptor beta chains below was sequenced from the same sample in a study of neurological immune-mediated disorders. TCRdb re-called the 5' RACE reads through MiXCR, storing one row per CDR3 protein. Here the sample spans some 46,000 distinct CDR3 sequences, over 9% being singletons. Sequences were obtained from PBMCs. Every receptor here comes from a man between 70 and 80 years old with HTLV-1-associated myelopathy (HAM/TSP).

The CDR3 protein is CASSLDPYTIQYF. DNA for the CDR3: TGTGCCAGCAGCTTAGACCCTTACACCATTCAGTACTTC. The chain uses TRBV5-6 and TRBJ2-4; D is unclear. This CDR3 is built from 13 residues. Trimming took off 2 bases at V and 9 bases at J, with 12 bases between the two ends. In germline, CDR1 is SGHDT, CDR2 YYEEEE.

This clonotype occurred many times. The chain is built from TRBV20-1 and TRBJ2-3, with TRBD1 matching over 9 bases. Germline CDR1 reads DFQATT; CDR2 reads SNEGSKA (reference sequence). The CDR3 is 16 amino acids. V gave up 6 bases and J gave up 0 bases; unmatched junction bases: 10. The CDR3 DNA is TGCAGTGCCCACTCGACAGGGGGACATAGCACAGATACGCAGTATTTT. It is translated as CSAHSTGGHSTDTQYF.

This clonotype was seen repeatedly, ten times or more. This rearrangement joins TRBV7-9 to TRBJ1-2; 7 bases match TRBD1. The CDR3 spans 14 residues. V lost 0 bases and J lost 7; bases outside the gene matches: 5. Germline V gene data show CDR1 as SEHNR and CDR2 as FQNEAQ (reference sequence). The CDR3 DNA sequence: TGTGCCAGCAGCTTAGCTGGGACAGAGTTTGGCTACACCTTC. This codes for CASSLAGTEFGYTF.

This clonotype was counted ten times or more. The chain recombines TRBV20-1 with TRBJ1-4; D uncertain. The CDR3 has 14 residues. Germline assignment: CDR1 DFQATT and CDR2 SNEGSKA (reference sequence). V was shortened by 2 bases and J by 3 bases, with 10 bases between the two germline ends. The CDR3 sequence is CSARWKGPNEKLFF. Here the CDR3 DNA reads TGCAGTGCTAGATGGAAGGGTCCTAATGAAAAACTGTTTTTT.

In this sample, this clonotype turned up many times. This chain uses TRBV6-5 with TRBJ1-2; unclear D gene. V gave up 2 bases and J gave up 4 bases, with 11 bases separating them. The CDR3 runs to 14 residues. Per the germline V gene, CDR1 is MNHEY and CDR2 is SVGAGI. The CDR3 sequence is CASSYGSGAYGYTF. The CDR3 DNA follows: TGTGCCAGCAGTTACGGGAGCGGTGCCTATGGCTACACCTTC.

With respect to this clonotype: With a much larger clone just one base away, this may be a read error. This chain connects TRBV7-6 to TRBJ1-1; 7 bases align to TRBD1. With 10 bases clipped from V and 4 bases from J, the junction kept 12 bases outside the gene matches. Germline CDR1 reads SGHVS; CDR2 reads FNYEAQ. This CDR3 has 14 amino acids. The CDR3 spells CAISRGGAVTEAFF. In DNA, the CDR3 is TGTGCCATCAGTAGAGGGGGCGCGGTCACTGAAGCTTTCTTT.

This clonotype was seen at least ten times. The V gene is TRBV7-2, the J gene TRBJ1-2; unclear D gene. Germline loops: CDR1 SGHTA, CDR2 FQGNSA. Trimming pared 7 bases from V and 5 bases from J, leaving 14 bases between. This CDR3 comprises 13 residues. The DNA for the CDR3 is TGTGCCAGCATAGGACGTCGGGCGTATGGCTACACCTTC. It is translated as CASIGRRAYGYTF.

Ten or more counts support this clonotype. CDR3 bases: TGCGCCAGCAGCCACGTCCGGGAGATGGAGACCCAGTACTTC. Encoded protein: CASSHVREMETQYF. The chain is built from TRBV4-1 and TRBJ2-5; maybe TRBD2 (6 bases). Per germline, CDR1 MGHRA and CDR2 YSYEKL. Trimming left V 3 bases short and J 5 bases short, with 13 bases between. This CDR3 contains 14 residues.

This clonotype was seen at least ten times. The chain recombines TRBV6-5 with TRBJ1-6, with TRBD1 as a possible D gene (6 bases). V was pared by 4 bases and J by 9 bases, with 13 bases between. The V gene's germline CDR1 is MNHEY and CDR2 SVGAGI. This CDR3 spans 14 amino acids. This CDR3 reads CASSSNRESSPLHF. The CDR3 bases are TGTGCCAGCAGTTCGAACAGGGAAAGTTCACCCCTCCACTTT.

This clonotype was seen at least ten times. The CDR3 DNA follows: TGTGCCATCGGGCCCAACTACGAGCAGTACTTC. This sequence encodes CAIGPNYEQYF. The rearrangement joins TRBV10-3 to TRBJ2-7; D is undetermined. Trimming removed 8 bases at V and 3 bases at J, with 8 bases between. The germline CDR1 and CDR2 sequences are ENHRY and SYGVKD. CDR3 length equals 11 residues.

The table lists this clonotype with many counts. Here the CDR3 DNA reads TGTGCCAGCAGTCCTGACAAAGGACCCCAGCATTTT. This gives the protein CASSPDKGPQHF. This chain uses TRBV6-5 with TRBJ1-5; no definite D call. The V gene lost 5 bases and the J gene lost 10 bases, with 12 bases spanning the gap. CDR1 is MNHEY and CDR2 is SVGAGI in the germline V gene. The CDR3 is made up of 12 amino acids.

Ten or more counts support this clonotype. This sequence joins TRBV20-1 and TRBJ2-4; 7 bases map to TRBD2. The V gene's germline CDR1 is DFQATT and CDR2 SNEGSKA (reference sequence). Trimming cost V 3 bases and J 2 bases; bases outside gene matches: 1. There are 13 residues in the CDR3. CDR3 in amino acids: CSASGRTKNIQYF. The CDR3 nucleotides are TGCAGTGCTAGCGGGAGGACCAAAAACATTCAGTACTTC.

The sample holds many counts of this clonotype. The rearrangement links TRBV12-3 or TRBV12-4 to TRBJ2-1; D not resolved. The CDR3 has 13 residues. The ends were cut back, 3 bases at V and 3 bases at J, with 6 bases in the middle. The CDR3 protein is CASSFSLYNEQFF. The CDR3 DNA reads TGTGCCAGCAGTTTCTCCCTCTACAATGAGCAGTTCTTC.

This clonotype was counted many times. V and J are TRBV7-8 and TRBJ2-2; TRBD2 matches at 7 bases. In germline, CDR1 is SGHVS, CDR2 FQNEAQ. J lost 5 bases, V lost 3 bases, and 3 bases had no gene match. The CDR3 has 14 amino acids. The CDR3 coding sequence is TGTGCCAGCAGCTTCGGGACTAAGACCGGGGAGCTGTTTTTT. Its translation: CASSFGTKTGELFF.

This clonotype has more than one count but fewer than ten. The chain uses TRBV12-3 or TRBV12-4 and TRBJ2-7; D might be TRBD1 (5 bases). Trimming took 5 bases from V and 10 from J, leaving 18 bases between them. This CDR3 is built from 13 residues. CDR3 protein: CASSTQIQGTQYF. CDR3 in DNA: TGTGCCAGCAGTACTCAAATTCAGGGTACTCAGTACTTC.

This clonotype occurred many times. The rearrangement uses TRBV20-1 and TRBJ2-3; TRBD2 agrees at 8 bases. CDR3 length equals 16 residues. V shed 4 bases and J 0 bases; nucleotides not matched to a gene: 9. Germline assignment: CDR1 DFQATT and CDR2 SNEGSKA (reference sequence). The CDR3 nucleotides are TGCAGTGCTATGAAAGCTAGCGGGCGGAGCACAGATACGCAGTATTTT. Protein sequence: CSAMKASGRSTDTQYF.

This clonotype was picked up many times. This rearrangement joins TRBV4-1 to TRBJ2-2, with D maybe TRBD1 (5 bases). The length of the CDR3 is 14 residues. Germline V gene lookup returns CDR1 MGHRA and CDR2 YSYEKL. V lost 1 base, J lost 4 bases, and 7 bases lay in between. Here the CDR3 DNA reads TGCGCCAGCAGCCAAGGACAGATCACCGGGGAGCTGTTTTTT. Translating gives CASSQGQITGELFF.

This clonotype has at least ten counts. The chain is built from TRBV5-1 and TRBJ2-7; the match to TRBD2 covers 11 bases. The V and J ends lost 7 bases and 0 bases, in that order; junction bases with no gene match: 6. Germline CDR1 SGHRS, CDR2 YFSETQ. The CDR3 covers 15 residues. For the CDR3, the DNA is TGCGCCAGCGGCCCAGGGACTAGCGGCTCCTACGAGCAGTACTTC. It encodes CASGPGTSGSYEQYF.

This clonotype was seen many times. The rearrangement uses TRBV7-2 and TRBJ1-1, with TRBD1 as a possible D gene (6 bases). CDR3 length: 12 amino acids. Trimming pared 4 bases from V and 7 bases from J, leaving 10 bases between. The germline CDR1 and CDR2 sequences are SGHTA and FQGNSA. The CDR3 sequence: CASSSRGVEAFF. In DNA form, the CDR3 reads TGTGCCAGCAGCTCGAGGGGGGTTGAAGCTTTCTTT.

This clonotype was observed at least ten times. The chain links TRBV6-6 to TRBJ1-1; D remains unclear. The CDR3 is made up of 14 amino acids. Germline assignment: CDR1 MNHNY and CDR2 SVGAGI (reference sequence). Trimming removed 2 bases at V and 1 base at J, with 8 bases between. The CDR3 DNA sequence: TGTGCCAGCAGTTACCCAGAGGGGAACACTGAAGCTTTCTTT. Protein product: CASSYPEGNTEAFF.

In its sample, this clonotype was seen many times. The chain carries TRBV20-1 and TRBJ2-7; tentative D call: TRBD1 (6 bases). Trimming took off 6 bases at V and 7 bases at J, with 13 bases between the two ends. The CDR3 covers 11 residues. CDR1 DFQATT and CDR2 SNEGSKA come from the germline V gene (reference sequence). CDR3 sequence: CSARPGVEQYF. The DNA for the CDR3 is TGCAGTGCCCGGCCAGGGGTTGAGCAGTACTTC.